This T cell receptor (beta chain) is drawn from a study of blood T cell repertoires in COVID-19. Study-wide context: Material from acute and convalescent COVID-19 was sourced from the United States, Italy and Spain. T cells, B-cell-depleted T cells, or PBMCs provided the cDNA or gDNA that served as material.

This CDR3 region has 14 residues. CDR1 is SGHTA and CDR2 is FQGNSA in the germline V gene. In the source study's methods: For nucleated cells, counts were estimated from reference gene primer amplification. TCRdb keeps only in-frame clones here, not all; method: immunoSEQ multiplex PCR. V and J calls and clone size are given by that table; D and trimming were obtained from the DNA. The table shows about 220,000 clones, with more than 65% occurring only once. In the case of this clone: One end of the junction varies from germline; a read error may be responsible. Within the sample, other DNA sequences also encode this same CDR3.

The sequence derives from a man aged 50 to 60 with active or convalescent COVID-19. The V and J genes are TRBV7-2 and TRBJ2-1, with D unresolved. The sequencing input was peripheral blood. The CDR3 coding sequence is TGTGCCAGCAGCTTCGGTATGGTGTACGATGAGCAATTCTTC. Its translation is CASSFGMVYDEQFF.